This T cell receptor (beta chain) was identified during a study of OX40 agonist ivuxolimab in advanced cancers. For the study at large: Cohort: around 83% men, mean age about 60, aged about 23 to 79.

Assay used: immunoSEQ multiplex PCR; TCRdb lists only in-frame clones, some missing. The sample lists 65,000 to 95,000 clones, about 88% occurring once. Any history of autoimmune disease or systemic immunosuppression disqualified patients. The J segment lost 4 bases and the V segment lost 1 base, leaving 6 bases of the junction unmatched. The CDR3 has 15 residues. From germline, CDR1 is KGHSH and CDR2 LQKENI. Sequencing was performed on CD4+ or CD8+ T cells sorted from blood, taken in a trial of the OX40 agonist ivuxolimab. The clonotype comes from an adult with an advanced solid tumor such as melanoma, head and neck, liver or kidney cancer. The chain couples TRBV18 to TRBJ2-7; 8 positions match TRBD1. DNA for the CDR3: TGTGCCAGCTCACCACGCGCAGGGGGCCCTTACGAGCAGTACTTC. Translated: CASSPRAGGPYEQYF.